The next 19 T cell receptor beta chains were all read from a single sample in a study of shared clonotypes between healthy human individuals. Using immunoSEQ multiplex PCR, the repertoire was profiled, and TCRdb retains in-frame clones only, with some absent. This sample has 2.3 million or so clones, with over 90% found just once. Source material: naive CD4+ T cells from PBMCs. Subset of the sample: CD45RA+ positively selected. These receptors all come from a man aged 18 to 29 in good health. Some clones in this sample may be carry-over from other donors' samples.

The chain employs TRBV6-1 and TRBJ2-5; D not resolved. The germline gives CDR1 MNHNS, CDR2 SASEGT. V was shortened by 3 bases and J by 1 base, with 9 bases between the two germline ends. This CDR3 has 14 amino acids. The CDR3 nucleotides read TGTGCCAGCAGTGACATAAGGAGCCAAGAGACCCAGTACTTC. It codes for CASSDIRSQETQYF.

This chain links TRBV18 with TRBJ2-5; D is tentatively TRBD1 or TRBD2 (5 bases each). Germline CDR1 and CDR2: KGHSH and LQKENI. The V and J ends lost 8 bases and 4 bases respectively, with 20 bases between them. The CDR3 runs to 15 residues. The DNA of the CDR3 is TGTGCCAGCACCGATCAAGGGACCCACACAGAGACCCAGTACTTC. Translating gives CASTDQGTHTETQYF.

The rearrangement uses TRBV25-1 and TRBJ1-5, with D possibly TRBD1 on 5 matching bases. Germline assignment: CDR1 MGHDK and CDR2 SYGVNS. The CDR3 runs 15 residues. Trimming left V 4 bases short and J 2 bases short, with 12 bases between. Written as DNA, the CDR3 is TGTGCCAGCAGTGCGGGAGGGGCTGGCAATCAGCCCCAGCATTTT. Its translation: CASSAGGAGNQPQHF.

This chain uses TRBV28 with TRBJ2-2, with a weak D call TRBD1 (5 bases). The CDR3 is 16 residues long. Trimming took 7 bases from V and 1 from J, leaving 16 bases between them. Germline CDR1 MDHEN, CDR2 SYDVKM. Here the CDR3 DNA reads TGTGCCAGCATCCCGAAAAACAGGTGGAACACCGGGGAGCTGTTTTTT. It yields the protein CASIPKNRWNTGELFF.

There are a few counts of this clone. The CDR3 sequence: CASSLVTGNEAFF. In DNA form, the CDR3 reads TGTGCCAGCAGCTTAGTTACAGGAAATGAAGCTTTCTTT. The chain combines TRBV7-9 with TRBJ1-1, with D possibly TRBD1 on 5 matching bases. The CDR3 runs 13 residues. CDR1 is SEHNR, CDR2 FQNEAQ, per germline (reference sequence). Between the trimmed V and J ends, which lost 1 base and 7 bases, there was a span of 10 bases.

The chain couples TRBV7-3 to TRBJ2-5; no definite D call. Germline V CDR1 and CDR2: SGHTA, FQGTGA. The CDR3 loop spans 13 amino acids. The ends were cut back, 10 bases at V and 4 bases at J, with 16 bases in the middle. In DNA, the CDR3 is TGTGCCACCGCCGGATCGCCCGGAGAGACCCAGTACTTC. Residues: CATAGSPGETQYF.

The V gene is TRBV5-4, the J gene TRBJ1-1; no clear D. Germline V CDR1 and CDR2: SGHNT, YYREEE (reference sequence). The length of the CDR3 is 12 residues. The V end was cut by 0 bases, the J end by 10 bases, with 10 bases between. The CDR3 DNA sequence: TGTGCCAGCAGCTTGGATGCGGGGAGAGCTTTCTTT. Translation: CASSLDAGRAFF.

The V and J genes are TRBV14 and TRBJ2-7; a weak D match, TRBD2 (6 bases). Germline V gives CDR1 SGHDN, CDR2 FVKESK. The CDR3 is 12 residues long. Trimming stripped 4 bases from V and 4 bases from J, with 8 bases between. The CDR3 loop is CASSPGLYEQYF. The CDR3 bases are TGTGCCAGCAGCCCGGGACTTTACGAGCAGTACTTC.

V and J are TRBV7-7 and TRBJ2-2; D is possibly TRBD1 (5 bases). The CDR3 consists of 14 residues. Looked up from germline, CDR1 is SSHAT and CDR2 is FNYEAQ (reference sequence). The V end lost 2 bases, the J end lost 4 bases, and 8 bases lay between the germline ends. The CDR3 loop reads CASSLQGTTGELFF. The CDR3, as DNA: TGTGCCAGCAGCTTACAGGGTACCACCGGGGAGCTGTTTTTT.

This chain links TRBV18 with TRBJ2-5; D remains unclear. The CDR3 loop spans 13 amino acids. Germline V gene data show CDR1 as KGHSH and CDR2 as LQKENI. The V end was cut by 2 bases, the J end by 5 bases, with 9 bases between. Here the CDR3 DNA reads TGTGCCAGCTCACCAGGGGTCTTGGAGACCCAGTACTTC. Translation gives CASSPGVLETQYF. Complete variable domain (other parts from reference TRBV18 and TRBJ2-5): NAGVMQNPRHLVRRRGQEARLRCSPMKGHSHVYWYRQLPEEGLKFMVYLQKENIIDESGMPKERFSAEFPKEGPSILRIQQVVRGDSAAYFCASSPGVLETQYFGPGTRLLVL.

The rearrangement links TRBV6-1 to TRBJ2-7, with 8 bases that match TRBD1. The germline V gene has CDR1 MNHNS and CDR2 SASEGT. V lost 4 bases and J lost 5; bases outside the gene matches: 7. The CDR3 has 14 residues. The CDR3 protein is CASSALRGRDEQYF. The CDR3 DNA is TGTGCCAGCAGTGCACTCAGGGGGCGCGACGAGCAGTACTTC.

This clone came up once. The chain has TRBV7-9 and TRBJ1-5; D gene unclear. The CDR3 contains 15 residues. The V gene lost 0 bases and the J gene lost 3 bases, with 9 bases spanning the gap. CDR1 is SEHNR and CDR2 is FQNEAQ in the germline V gene (reference sequence). The CDR3 region has the DNA TGTGCCAGCAGCTTAGCAGGAGGCAACAATCAGCCCCAGCATTTT. Its translation is CASSLAGGNNQPQHF.

The chain is built from TRBV5-1 and TRBJ2-3; D not resolved. The CDR3 covers 18 residues. CDR1 is SGHRS and CDR2 is YFSETQ in the germline V gene. The V and J ends lost 0 bases and 0 bases respectively, with 17 bases between them. The CDR3 DNA follows: TGCGCCAGCAGCTTGGTTCGTGCCAGCGTAGATAGCACAGATACGCAGTATTTT. Encoded protein: CASSLVRASVDSTDTQYF.

The rearrangement links TRBV9 to TRBJ2-1; the D gene could be TRBD1 or TRBD2 (6 bases each). Trimming took 0 bases from V and 0 from J, leaving 10 bases between them. CDR1 is SGDLS, CDR2 YYNGEE, per germline. This CDR3 is built from 16 residues. CDR3 residues: CASSVVAGHSYNEQFF. DNA for the CDR3: TGTGCCAGCAGCGTAGTGGCGGGACACTCCTACAATGAGCAGTTCTTC.

The V and J genes are TRBV5-6 and TRBJ1-2, with D perhaps TRBD1 (6 bases). Trimming took 6 bases from V and 4 from J, leaving 13 bases between them. The CDR3 covers 13 residues. From germline, CDR1 is SGHDT and CDR2 YYEEEE. The CDR3 DNA reads TGTGCCAGCATCTCACAGGGTAGCTATGGCTACACCTTC. It translates to CASISQGSYGYTF.

The genes are TRBV4-2 and TRBJ1-4; the D gene is possibly TRBD1 (5 bases). The CDR3 runs 14 residues. Germline values: CDR1 LGHNA, CDR2 YNFKEQ. V was pared by 6 bases and J by 6 bases, with 14 bases between. The CDR3 is CASSPGTRYEKLFF. The CDR3 region has the DNA TGTGCCAGCAGTCCAGGGACCCGTTATGAAAAACTGTTTTTT.

This rearrangement joins TRBV15 to TRBJ2-7; perhaps TRBD2 as D (8 bases). This CDR3 is built from 16 residues. V shed 3 bases and J shed 2 bases, with 17 bases lying between them. Germline CDR1 LNHNV, CDR2 YYDKDF (reference sequence). The CDR3 DNA reads TGTGCCACCAGCAGCCACAGGGGACTAGAGACCTACGAGCAGTACTTC. This sequence encodes CATSSHRGLETYEQYF.

The V gene is TRBV7-2, the J gene TRBJ2-3, with TRBD2 matching 8 bases. The CDR3 sequence is 15 residues long. The ends lost 6 bases at V and 4 bases at J; junction bases unmatched: 9. Germline V lookup: CDR1 SGHTA, CDR2 FQGNSA. The CDR3 sequence: CASSFRSGSSDTQYF. CDR3 nucleotides: TGTGCCAGCAGTTTTCGAAGCGGGAGTTCAGATACGCAGTATTTT.

This rearrangement joins TRBV28 to TRBJ2-7; possible D gene TRBD2, 5 bases. Trimming removed 6 bases from V and 0 bases from J, with 15 bases in between. Germline values: CDR1 MDHEN, CDR2 SYDVKM. This CDR3 region has 15 residues. The CDR3 region is CASSTEGLYSYEQYF. The CDR3 coding sequence is TGTGCCAGCAGCACCGAGGGTTTATACTCCTACGAGCAGTACTTC.